Sequencing of this T cell receptor (beta chain) was carried out in a study of shared clonotypes between healthy human individuals. Study-wide results and caveats: It was the few donors that limited the genetic and exposure-history diversity represented. Depth of sequencing was expected to influence donor clonotype sharing.

The CDR3 covers 15 residues. Germline assignment: CDR1 MNHEY and CDR2 SVGAGI. The ends lost 5 bases at V and 4 bases at J; junction bases unmatched: 7. Both subsets, CD45RA+ naive and CD45RA-negative memory, were split from the CD4+ cells. Each replicate PCR on the sorted subsets used 200 ng DNA (around 30,000 T cell genomes). Sequencing was performed with immunoSEQ multiplex PCR; in TCRdb, only in-frame clones are kept and a portion is missing. This sample has around 2.1 million clones, with nearly 97% found just once. In the case of this clone: Its cognate antigen is unknown.

The sequenced sample consisted of naive CD4+ T cells sorted from blood. Subset in this sample: CD45RA+ positively selected. The receptor was derived from a man in his late teens or twenties in good health. This chain links TRBV6-5 with TRBJ2-4, with 8 bases aligning to TRBD2. The CDR3 region is CASSTLIAGKNIQYF. CDR3 DNA sequence: TGTGCCAGCAGTACTTTAATAGCGGGGAAAAACATTCAGTACTTC.